The 22 T cell receptor beta chains reported below all come from one sample, sequenced in a study of T cells after posttransplantation cyclophosphamide. Assay used: immunoSEQ multiplex PCR; TCRdb lists only in-frame clones, some missing. The sample includes fewer than 12,000 clones, roughly 80% of them seen just once. Cyclophosphamide on days +3 and +4 followed busulfan-fludarabine conditioning and a marrow graft. Sequencing used PBMCs, obtained after allogeneic stem cell transplant with posttransplant cyclophosphamide. These receptors originate from a female patient aged 45-65 years who received an allogeneic stem cell transplant from a related donor, was CMV-positive, and had no GVHD. Some T cells could come from the graft donor.

The rearrangement uses TRBV5-5 and TRBJ2-1, with 9 bases fitting TRBD1. CDR1 and CDR2 (germline): SGHKS, YYEKEE (reference sequence). The length of the CDR3 is 16 residues. With 4 bases clipped from V and 4 bases from J, the junction kept 9 bases outside the gene matches. CDR3 loop: CASSHGDREFYNEQFF. CDR3 DNA sequence: TGTGCCAGCAGCCATGGGGACAGGGAGTTTTACAATGAGCAGTTCTTC. The full variable domain, rest sourced from reference TRBV5-5 and TRBJ2-1, is DAGVTQSPTHLIKTRGQQVTLRCSPISGHKSVSWYQQVLGQGPQFIFQYYEKEERGRGNFPDRFSARQFPNYSSELNVNALLLGDSALYLCASSHGDREFYNEQFFGPGTRLTVL.

Regarding this clone: The junction and the germline gene differ at one end; a read error may be behind it. CDR3 loop: CASNLLAGPKYF. The CDR3 DNA follows: TGTGCCAGCAACTTACTAGCGGGCCCAAAGTACTTC. The chain couples TRBV7-2 to TRBJ2-5, with 9 positions matching TRBD2. The germline V gene encodes CDR1 SGHTA and CDR2 FQGNSA. This CDR3 spans 12 amino acids.

This clone was recorded only once. This chain uses TRBV28 with TRBJ2-3; D perhaps matches TRBD2 (6 bases). The CDR3 sequence is 13 residues long. Trimming removed 2 bases at V and 9 bases at J, with 12 bases between. Germline values: CDR1 MDHEN, CDR2 SYDVKM. The CDR3 spells CASSLTGEGTQYF. CDR3 DNA sequence: TGTGCCAGCAGTTTAACGGGGGAAGGCACGCAGTATTTT. Combining the CDR3 with reference TRBV28 and TRBJ2-3 gives the whole variable domain DVKVTQSSRYLVKRTGEKVFLECVQDMDHENMFWYRQDPGLGLRLIYFSYDVKMKEKGDIPEGYSVSREKKERFSLILESASTNQTSMYLCASSLTGEGTQYFGPGTRLTVL.

The V and J genes are TRBV18 and TRBJ1-2; D ambiguous. CDR1 and CDR2 (germline): KGHSH, LQKENI. Trimming left V 2 bases short and J 4 bases short, with 14 bases between. The CDR3 covers 15 residues. The CDR3 nucleotides are TGTGCCAGCTCACCAACGACGGAGTCTATCTATGGCTACACCTTC. Translation: CASSPTTESIYGYTF.

The chain links TRBV4-2 to TRBJ2-5, with TRBD2 matching over 8 bases. The CDR3 runs 15 residues. CDR1 LGHNA and CDR2 YNFKEQ come from the germline V gene. The trim removed 4 bases at V and 3 bases at J, leaving 7 bases unmatched. This CDR3 is CASSLNQAGEETQYF. DNA for the CDR3: TGTGCCAGCAGCCTAAACCAAGCGGGGGAAGAGACCCAGTACTTC.

The chain carries TRBV4-2 and TRBJ2-5, with D maybe TRBD1 (5 bases). This CDR3 comprises 14 residues. The ends were cut back, 4 bases at V and 1 base at J, with 10 bases in the middle. The V gene's germline CDR1 is LGHNA and CDR2 YNFKEQ. The CDR3, as DNA: TGTGCCAGCAGCCGGGCGCAGGGCCAAGAGACCCAGTACTTC. Its translation is CASSRAQGQETQYF.

A few counts support this clone. The chain has TRBV15 and TRBJ1-6, with 7 bases matching TRBD1. Looked up from germline, CDR1 is LNHNV and CDR2 is YYDKDF (reference sequence). V dropped 3 bases and J dropped 7; count of bases not matched to a gene: 9. The CDR3 runs to 16 residues. The CDR3 sequence: CATSRNRQGGNSPLHF. In nucleotides, the CDR3 is TGTGCCACCAGCAGGAACCGACAGGGTGGGAATTCACCCCTCCACTTT.

This clone has a handful of counts. Germline and junction disagree at one end, which may indicate a read error. The chain joins TRBV7-7 to TRBJ1-2; 7 nucleotides agree with TRBD1. This CDR3 has 13 residues. The germline gives CDR1 SSHAT, CDR2 FNYEAQ (reference sequence). The CDR3 DNA is TGTGCTAGCAGCTTATCGACAGGGAATGGCTACACCTTC. Amino acids: CASSLSTGNGYTF.

This clone has just one count. This chain connects TRBV4-3 to TRBJ1-2, with D possibly being TRBD1 (6 bases). Trimming took 2 bases from V and 3 from J, leaving 22 bases between them. The CDR3 length is 18 residues. Germline CDR1 is LGHNA and CDR2 is YSLEER. DNA for the CDR3: TGCGCCAGCAGCCAACAGGTGTTATCTGGGGGCGGACACTATGGCTACACCTTC. As protein: CASSQQVLSGGGHYGYTF.

V gene TRBV19 combines with J gene TRBJ2-7; TRBD1 matches 9 bases. V lost 5 bases and J lost 6; bases outside the gene matches: 11. Germline values: CDR1 LNHDA, CDR2 SQIVND (reference sequence). This CDR3 region has 15 residues. The CDR3 DNA follows: TGTGCCAGTAGTCCGTCGACAGGGGGTTTCCGCGAGCAGTACTTC. This translates into CASSPSTGGFREQYF.

The chain carries TRBV10-3 and TRBJ2-1; a weak D match, TRBD1 (5 bases). CDR3 size: 12 residues. The V gene's germline CDR1 is ENHRY and CDR2 SYGVKD. Between the trimmed V and J ends, which lost 0 bases and 10 bases, there was a span of 7 bases. The CDR3 protein is CAISESWGEQFF. The CDR3 bases are TGTGCCATCAGTGAGTCATGGGGCGAGCAGTTCTTC.

V usage is TRBV19 and J usage is TRBJ2-3; TRBD2 aligns across 9 bases. The germline gives CDR1 LNHDA, CDR2 SQIVND (reference sequence). The CDR3 has 18 residues. V lost 5 bases to trimming and J lost 5 bases; unmatched junction nucleotides: 17. CDR3 sequence (DNA): TGTGCCAGTAGTCCCCTGCCACCAAGCGGGGGGCTTAAAGATACGCAGTATTTT. It encodes CASSPLPPSGGLKDTQYF.

The chain joins TRBV10-3 to TRBJ1-1; perhaps TRBD1 as D (6 bases). In germline, CDR1 is ENHRY, CDR2 SYGVKD. V lost 2 bases and J lost 3, with 10 bases in between. This CDR3 is 14 amino acids long. CDR3 sequence reads: CAISEGRGDTEAFF. In nucleotides, the CDR3 is TGTGCCATCAGTGAGGGCAGGGGAGACACTGAAGCTTTCTTT.

The chain recombines TRBV7-2 with TRBJ1-1; TRBD1 is a possible D gene (5 bases). This CDR3 is built from 14 residues. The germline gives CDR1 SGHTA, CDR2 FQGNSA. Trimming took 0 bases from V and 1 from J, leaving 6 bases between them. The CDR3 loop reads CASSLAGGNTEAFF. In DNA form, the CDR3 reads TGTGCCAGCAGCTTAGCGGGGGGGAACACTGAAGCTTTCTTT.

The chain joins TRBV19 to TRBJ2-7, with TRBD1 matching over 9 bases. V was pared by 8 bases and J by 4 bases, with 12 bases of the junction left unmatched. This CDR3 has 15 amino acids. The germline gives CDR1 LNHDA, CDR2 SQIVND (reference sequence). CDR3 region: CASSLFPGQGYEQYF. The CDR3 coding sequence is TGTGCCAGTTCTCTTTTCCCGGGACAGGGTTACGAGCAGTACTTC.

This chain's CDR3 is CASRGTVQETQYF. The CDR3 DNA is TGCGCCAGCAGAGGGACAGTCCAAGAGACCCAGTACTTC. The chain couples TRBV5-1 to TRBJ2-5; the match to TRBD1 covers 7 bases. The CDR3 is 13 amino acids. With V trimmed by 5 bases and J by 1 base, 2 bases remained unmatched. Germline V gives CDR1 SGHRS, CDR2 YFSETQ.

This chain connects TRBV15 to TRBJ1-4, with D hard to call. The V and J ends lost 7 bases and 6 bases respectively, with 18 bases between them. This CDR3 spans 15 amino acids. Germline V lookup: CDR1 LNHNV, CDR2 YYDKDF (reference sequence). In DNA, the CDR3 is TGTGCCACCACCCTCGGGGAGGGCCGGGATGAAAAACTGTTTTTT. Protein product: CATTLGEGRDEKLFF.

J is TRBJ1-5 and V is TRBV30; D uncertain. CDR1 is GTSNPN and CDR2 is SVGIG in the germline V gene (reference sequence). V lost 2 bases, J lost 3 bases, and 8 bases lay in between. The CDR3 has 13 amino acids. CDR3 amino acids: CAWSPSYNQPQHF. The CDR3 bases are TGTGCCTGGAGTCCGAGCTACAATCAGCCCCAGCATTTT. The variable domain in full, completed from reference TRBV30 and TRBJ1-5, reads SQTIHQWPATLVQPVGSPLSLECTVEGTSNPNLYWYRQAAGRGLQLLFYSVGIGQISSEVPQNLSASRPQDRQFILSSKKLLLSDSGFYLCAWSPSYNQPQHFGDGTRLSIL.

The CDR3 spells CASSSRTSGNTDTQYF. CDR3 nucleotide sequence: TGTGCCAGTAGTTCGAGGACTAGCGGGAACACAGATACGCAGTATTTT. The chain has TRBV19 and TRBJ2-3, with 12 bases matching TRBD2. Germline loops: CDR1 LNHDA, CDR2 SQIVND (reference sequence). Trimming cost V 5 bases and J 2 bases; bases outside gene matches: 5. CDR3 size: 16 residues.

This rearrangement joins TRBV5-4 to TRBJ1-2; the match to TRBD1 covers 7 bases. This CDR3 has 14 amino acids. Germline assignment: CDR1 SGHNT and CDR2 YYREEE (reference sequence). V gave up 4 bases and J gave up 4 bases; unmatched junction bases: 7. CDR3 DNA sequence: TGTGCCAGCAGCCTCGGCGGACAGGTCTATGGCTACACCTTC. Residues: CASSLGGQVYGYTF.

The rearrangement uses TRBV7-6 and TRBJ1-4, with D perhaps TRBD1 (5 bases). From germline, CDR1 is SGHVS and CDR2 FNYEAQ. The CDR3 is 17 residues long. Trimming shortened V by 5 bases and J by 0 bases, and 16 bases separated the two germline ends. The CDR3 bases are TGTGCCAGCAGCATGAGGAAAGGGGTCGCAACTAATGAAAAACTGTTTTTT. Residues: CASSMRKGVATNEKLFF.

The chain joins TRBV5-1 to TRBJ2-5; TRBD2 aligns across 7 bases. CDR1 is SGHRS and CDR2 is YFSETQ in the germline V gene. This CDR3 comprises 14 residues. Trimming removed 1 base from V and 4 bases from J; junction bases left unmatched: 4. In DNA form, the CDR3 reads TGCGCCAGCAGCTTGTCGGGGGGACTAGAGACCCAGTACTTC. This encodes CASSLSGGLETQYF.